The sequence of this T cell receptor beta chain was determined in a study of Ad26.COV2.S vaccination and SARS-CoV-2 variants. TCRdb keeps only in-frame clones here, not all; method: immunoSEQ multiplex PCR. The sample has tens of thousands of clones; about 80% are singletons. CDR1 and CDR2 (germline): SGHRS, YFSETQ. This CDR3 is built from 13 residues. Trimming at V came to 4 bases and at J to 4 bases, leaving 4 bases not matched to a gene. Study observations and caveats: Breadth and depth estimates from TCRs may understate total T cell responses. The authors reported substantial breadth in spike-specific CD8+ and CD4+ T cell responses after vaccination. Non-spike TCR breadth did not differ much between vaccine and placebo recipients.

With regard to this clone: What it recognizes is unknown.

The sequence was collected from a human donor who had recovered from COVID-19. Sequenced here: peripheral blood, sampled after recovery from COVID-19. The chain recombines TRBV5-1 with TRBJ1-1, with TRBD1 matching over 7 bases. CDR3 loop: CASSIAGGTEAFF. The DNA for the CDR3 is TGCGCCAGCAGCATCGCAGGGGGCACTGAAGCTTTCTTT.